Below, 21 T cell receptor beta chains from the same sample are listed, as sequenced in a study of T cells in Graves' hyperthyroidism and ophthalmopathy. RNA transcripts served as the template for amplifying TCR beta CDR3 regions. HTBI primers were the set used in a first-round RT-PCR of the TCR CDR3. MiXCR, run by TCRdb on the multiplex PCR reads, gives a single entry per CDR3 protein. The table records about 570,000 distinct CDR3 sequences, about 43% of them present only once. Sequencing was carried out using peripheral blood or thyroid tissue (not recorded which). All receptors derive from an adult woman with Graves' disease, either hyperthyroidism or ophthalmopathy (not recorded which).

This clonotype was counted many times. The gene calls are TRBV20-1 and TRBJ1-3; possible D gene TRBD1, 5 bases. V lost 3 bases, J lost 0 bases, and 12 bases lay in between. This CDR3 is 15 amino acids long. Germline loops: CDR1 DFQATT, CDR2 SNEGSKA (reference sequence). Here the CDR3 reads CSARGPGSSGNTIYF. Written as DNA, the CDR3 is TGCAGTGCTAGGGGACCAGGAAGCTCTGGAAACACCATATATTTT.

The table lists this clonotype with many counts. This chain links TRBV6-1 with TRBJ1-6; D is unclear. CDR1 MNHNS and CDR2 SASEGT come from the germline V gene. The V end was cut by 3 bases, the J end by 9 bases, with 15 bases between. The CDR3 length is 15 residues. CDR3 DNA: TGTGCCAGCAGTGATGAGGCAGGAGGTGGTTCACCCCTCCACTTT. Amino acid sequence: CASSDEAGGGSPLHF.

The chain joins TRBV15 to TRBJ1-5; D perhaps matches TRBD1 (5 bases). Germline V gene sequence: CDR1 LNHNV, CDR2 YYDKDF (reference sequence). The V and J ends lost 0 bases and 12 bases respectively, with 15 bases between them. This CDR3 has 14 residues. CDR3 in DNA: TGTGCCACCAGCAGAGAAACAAAAGGGGTTTGCCAGCATTTT. As protein: CATSRETKGVCQHF.

The V and J genes are TRBV7-6 and TRBJ2-1; D perhaps matches TRBD2 (6 bases). Germline CDR1 and CDR2: SGHVS and FNYEAQ. The CDR3 contains 17 residues. Between the trimmed V and J ends, which lost 6 bases and 0 bases, there was a span of 18 bases. CDR3 protein: CASSTPGVWDSYNEQFF. In DNA form, the CDR3 reads TGTGCCAGCAGTACGCCGGGGGTGTGGGACTCCTACAATGAGCAGTTCTTC.

This clonotype was seen only a few times. A much larger clonotype is one base distant, so this may be a read error. The V gene is TRBV12-3 or TRBV12-4, the J gene TRBJ1-2; no firm D call. The CDR3 contains 10 residues. CDR3 protein: CARLGYGYAF. Written as DNA, the CDR3 is TGTGCCAGGCTAGGCTATGGCTACGCCTTC.

This clonotype was recorded many times. CDR3 in amino acids: CASSPTLVGIKLNSNQPQHF. CDR3 DNA sequence: TGTGCCAGCAGCCCCACCTTGGTAGGGATCAAATTAAATAGCAATCAGCCCCAGCATTTT. The J gene is TRBJ1-5, the V gene TRBV7-3; D gene uncertain. Germline values: CDR1 SGHTA, CDR2 FQGTGA. V was shortened by 5 bases and J by 0 bases, with 26 bases between the two germline ends. CDR3 length: 20 residues.

This chain links TRBV10-3 with TRBJ1-6; TRBD1 might be the D (5 bases). The germline V gene has CDR1 ENHRY and CDR2 SYGVKD. The germline V and J ends were trimmed by 3 bases and 10 bases, with 19 bases remaining between them. The CDR3 is 16 residues long. CDR3: CAISDSRASSRSPLHF. The CDR3, as DNA: TGTGCCATCAGTGATTCCAGGGCCAGCTCTAGGTCACCCCTCCACTTT.

Ten or more counts support this clonotype. The chain joins TRBV12-3 or TRBV12-4 to TRBJ2-2; no definite D call. The length of the CDR3 is 12 residues. The V end lost 6 bases, the J end lost 6 bases, and 8 bases lay between the germline ends. This CDR3 is CASSLSPGELFF. The CDR3 nucleotides are TGTGCCAGCAGCTTATCTCCCGGGGAGCTGTTTTTT.

The genes are TRBV25-1 and TRBJ1-1; the D is unclear. Per germline, CDR1 MGHDK and CDR2 SYGVNS. The ends were cut back, 2 bases at V and 1 base at J, with 11 bases in the middle. CDR3 length: 15 amino acids. As DNA, the CDR3 is TGTGCCAGCAGTGAACCAAGAGGGAAGAACACTGAAGCTTTCTTT. Translating gives CASSEPRGKNTEAFF.

This clonotype was found many times. This chain connects TRBV29-1 to TRBJ1-1, with 7 bases identical to TRBD1. This CDR3 comprises 14 residues. The ends lost 3 bases at V and 4 bases at J; junction bases unmatched: 8. The germline CDR1 and CDR2 sequences are SQVTM and ANQGSEA. CDR3 nucleotides: TGCAGCGTTGACCGCAGGGGGGAGGGCACTGAAGCTTTCTTT. Translated: CSVDRRGEGTEAFF.

The V gene is TRBV20-1, the J gene TRBJ1-1; a possible D gene is TRBD1 (5 bases). The CDR3 sequence is 13 residues long. The V gene lost 8 bases and the J gene lost 1 base, with 14 bases spanning the gap. CDR1 DFQATT and CDR2 SNEGSKA come from the germline V gene (reference sequence). The CDR3 coding sequence is TGCAGTTATCGTGGGCAGGGGAACACTGAAGCTTTCTTT. Protein: CSYRGQGNTEAFF.

The V call is TRBV7-2, the J call TRBJ1-5, with 10 bases lining up with TRBD1. Germline values: CDR1 SGHTA, CDR2 FQGNSA. Germline trimming cut 8 bases from V and 6 bases from J; bases unmatched to any gene: 7. The CDR3 length is 14 residues. CDR3: CASQGQGMGQPQHF. CDR3 nucleotide sequence: TGTGCCAGCCAGGGACAGGGGATGGGTCAGCCCCAGCATTTT.

There are many counts of this clonotype. The chain recombines TRBV7-9 with TRBJ1-4; D ambiguous. This CDR3 is built from 14 residues. The germline gives CDR1 SEHNR, CDR2 FQNEAQ (reference sequence). Between the trimmed V and J ends, which lost 2 bases and 7 bases, there was a span of 11 bases. DNA of the CDR3: TGTGCCAGCAGCTTAATCCTCGAGGGTGAAAAACTGTTTTTT. Protein: CASSLILEGEKLFF.

This clonotype has at least ten counts. The V gene is TRBV7-9, the J gene TRBJ2-7; TRBD2 agrees at 9 bases. Germline V gives CDR1 SEHNR, CDR2 FQNEAQ (reference sequence). V gave up 5 bases and J gave up 0 bases; unmatched junction bases: 11. The CDR3 runs 17 residues. CDR3 DNA sequence: TGTGCCAGCAGCGGGGCGGGTAGCGGGAGCGTCTCCTACGAGCAGTACTTC. Translation: CASSGAGSGSVSYEQYF.

This clonotype was observed at least ten times. This chain uses TRBV7-9 with TRBJ1-6; no firm D call. There are 15 residues in the CDR3. Trimming removed 5 bases from V and 7 bases from J, with 15 bases in between. The germline CDR1 and CDR2 sequences are SEHNR and FQNEAQ (reference sequence). The CDR3: CASSPLSGVNSPLHF. CDR3 DNA: TGTGCCAGCAGCCCACTCTCCGGGGTCAATTCACCCCTCCACTTT.

This chain connects TRBV9 to TRBJ1-2; D gene ambiguous. Trimming removed 0 bases at V and 7 bases at J, with 7 bases between. CDR3 length: 12 amino acids. Germline-derived CDR1 and CDR2 are SGDLS and YYNGEE. CDR3 coding DNA: TGTGCCAGCAGCGTAGGGGGTATTGGCTACACCTTC. It is translated as CASSVGGIGYTF.

This clonotype was found a few times. The CDR3 nucleotides read TGTGCCAGCAGTTACAGGGCTGGGCATGGCTACACCTTC. Its protein is CASSYRAGHGYTF. This chain connects TRBV6-5 to TRBJ1-2, with D uncertain. V dropped 2 bases and J dropped 6 bases, with 10 bases sitting between them. Germline V lookup: CDR1 MNHEY, CDR2 SVGAGI. The CDR3 contains 13 residues.

The V gene is TRBV7-2, the J gene TRBJ1-1; no firm D call. Per the germline V gene, CDR1 is SGHTA and CDR2 is FQGNSA. The CDR3 is made up of 13 amino acids. The CDR3, as DNA: TGTGCTAGAGCCCCTGGGCATCACACTGAAGCTTTCTTT. It specifies CARAPGHHTEAFF.

Many counts were recorded for this clonotype. This sequence joins TRBV5-1 and TRBJ2-5, with 16 bases lining up with TRBD2. This CDR3 spans 15 amino acids. The V segment lost 6 bases and the J segment 6 bases; nucleotides outside the gene matches: 5. The V gene's germline CDR1 is SGHRS and CDR2 YFSETQ. The CDR3 DNA follows: TGCGCCAGCACACCGGGACTAGCGGGGGGGAAGACCCAGTACTTC. Translation gives CASTPGLAGGKTQYF.

The V call is TRBV29-1, the J call TRBJ1-4; the match to TRBD1 covers 7 bases. Unmatched junction bases numbered 13, after V lost 8 bases and J lost 7 bases. CDR1 and CDR2 from the germline V gene are SQVTM and ANQGSEA. The length of the CDR3 is 14 residues. CDR3: CSSETGARSEKLFF. The CDR3 nucleotides read TGCAGCAGTGAAACAGGGGCCCGGTCTGAAAAACTGTTTTTT.

This clonotype was observed at least ten times. The chain recombines TRBV19 with TRBJ1-1; D remains unclear. Germline CDR1 and CDR2: LNHDA and SQIVND (reference sequence). The CDR3 spans 14 residues. V shed 7 bases and J shed 1 base, with 13 bases lying between them. The CDR3 nucleotides read TGTGCCAGTACCATCAGCCAAAAGAACACTGAAGCTTTCTTT. This translates into CASTISQKNTEAFF.